The 8 T cell receptor beta chains presented below share a single source sample, sequenced in a study of T cell responses to AZD1222 COVID-19 vaccine. Sequencing used immunoSEQ multiplex PCR; TCRdb keeps in-frame clones, though not all of them. The sample lists under 150,000 clones; 75% to 90% were seen once. This specimen was peripheral blood, taken on day 0 of AZD1222 vaccination. The receptors originated from an adult in good health.

The chain is built from TRBV6-5 and TRBJ1-5, with TRBD1 matching 7 bases. This CDR3 is 14 amino acids long. The germline CDR1 and CDR2 sequences are MNHEY and SVGAGI. The V and J ends lost 6 bases and 6 bases, in that order; junction bases with no gene match: 8. The CDR3 is CASRSGGGGQPQHF. The CDR3 coding sequence is TGTGCCAGCAGATCAGGGGGAGGGGGTCAGCCCCAGCATTTT.

The genes are TRBV30 and TRBJ1-2; D is uncertain. Germline V gene data show CDR1 as GTSNPN and CDR2 as SVGIG (reference sequence). This CDR3 has 18 residues. Trimming left V 3 bases short and J 0 bases short, with 23 bases between. CDR3 bases: TGTGCCTGGAGCTCTAGAGAGGGAATTTGGCGGTCTAACTATGGCTACACCTTC. This gives the protein CAWSSREGIWRSNYGYTF.

This chain links TRBV18 with TRBJ1-1; 7 bases are a match to TRBD1. The CDR3 sequence is 15 residues long. Germline V lookup: CDR1 KGHSH, CDR2 LQKENI. V shed 8 bases and J 1 base; nucleotides not matched to a gene: 10. Here the CDR3 reads CASTPYQGGNTEAFF. The CDR3 coding sequence is TGTGCCAGCACTCCCTATCAGGGGGGGAACACTGAAGCTTTCTTT. The variable domain in full, with the rest retrieved from reference TRBV18 and TRBJ1-1, is NAGVMQNPRHLVRRRGQEARLRCSPMKGHSHVYWYRQLPEEGLKFMVYLQKENIIDESGMPKERFSAEFPKEGPSILRIQQVVRGDSAAYFCASTPYQGGNTEAFFGQGTRLTVV.

The chain recombines TRBV4-1 with TRBJ1-5; 8 bases fit TRBD1. This CDR3 spans 14 amino acids. From germline, CDR1 is MGHRA and CDR2 YSYEKL. Trimming cost V 5 bases and J 8 bases; bases outside gene matches: 8. CDR3 in DNA: TGCGCCAGCAGCGGGACAGGTCTCTTGGAGCCCCAGCATTTT. Its translation is CASSGTGLLEPQHF.

The chain's CDR3 is CASSQVRGSYNEQFF. Written as DNA, the CDR3 is TGTGCCAGCAGCCAAGTAAGGGGGTCCTACAATGAGCAGTTCTTC. The gene calls are TRBV3-1 (or the pseudogene TRBV3-2) and TRBJ2-1; D might be TRBD1 (6 bases). The CDR3 runs 15 residues. V was trimmed by 1 base and J by 1 base, leaving 8 bases between them. Per germline, CDR1 LGHDT and CDR2 YNNKEL (reference sequence).

V usage is TRBV10-1 and J usage is TRBJ1-1; D uncertain. This CDR3 region has 13 residues. Germline lookup yields CDR1 WNHNN and CDR2 SYGVQD (reference sequence). V dropped 2 bases and J dropped 1 base, with 5 bases sitting between them. CDR3 DNA: TGCGCCAGCAGTGAGCAACAGAACACTGAAGCTTTCTTT. The encoded protein is CASSEQQNTEAFF.

V usage is TRBV4-1 and J usage is TRBJ2-1, with 10 positions matching TRBD2. The CDR3 runs to 19 residues. The J segment lost 0 bases and the V segment lost 2 bases, leaving 10 bases of the junction unmatched. CDR1 is MGHRA and CDR2 is YSYEKL in the germline V gene. In DNA, the CDR3 is TGCGCCAGCAGCCAAAGGGCTAGCGGGAGCGTTAGCTCCTACAATGAGCAGTTCTTC. This codes for CASSQRASGSVSSYNEQFF.

The chain recombines TRBV12-3 or TRBV12-4 with TRBJ1-5, with a tentative D call TRBD1 (5 bases). Trimming pared 2 bases from V and 7 bases from J, leaving 9 bases between. The CDR3 runs to 13 residues. The CDR3 DNA follows: TGTGCCAGCAGTTTAAGGGGAGCCCAGCCCCAGCATTTT. It codes for CASSLRGAQPQHF.